These 22 T cell receptor beta chains were sequenced from one sample in a study of blood T cell repertoires in COVID-19. The protocol was immunoSEQ multiplex PCR, while the TCRdb copy is restricted to in-frame clones and leaves out a portion. The table shows 110,000 to 150,000 clones, with 84% occurring only once. Sequenced input: peripheral blood. The receptors here all came from a human donor in a cohort sampled during active COVID-19.

The J gene is TRBJ2-2, the V gene TRBV5-1, with 9 bases lining up with TRBD2. The germline V gene encodes CDR1 SGHRS and CDR2 YFSETQ. This CDR3 contains 15 residues. V lost 4 bases and J lost 5; bases outside the gene matches: 6. Here the CDR3 DNA reads TGCGCCAGCAGCCAGGGCGGGAGGGCGACCGGGGAGCTGTTTTTT. Translated, it gives CASSQGGRATGELFF.

V usage is TRBV20-1 and J usage is TRBJ1-1; D ambiguous. The CDR3 has 10 amino acids. Germline V gene data show CDR1 as DFQATT and CDR2 as SNEGSKA (reference sequence). DNA for the CDR3: TGCAGGTACCGGGACACTGAAGCTTTCTTT. It codes for CRYRDTEAFF.

The CDR3 sequence is CASIRDRLEEEQYV. Written as DNA, the CDR3 is TGTGCCAGTATACGGGACAGGCTCGAAGAGGAGCAGTACGTC. The chain recombines TRBV19 with TRBJ2-7; 8 nucleotides agree with TRBD1. The J segment lost 7 bases and the V segment lost 7 bases, leaving 12 bases of the junction unmatched. Per germline, CDR1 LNHDA and CDR2 SQIVND (reference sequence). This CDR3 spans 14 amino acids.

This rearrangement joins TRBV7-6 to TRBJ2-1; unclear D gene. V was pared by 4 bases and J by 0 bases, with 4 bases between. This CDR3 comprises 13 residues. Germline values: CDR1 SGHVS, CDR2 FNYEAQ. CDR3 nucleotide sequence: TGTGCCAGCAGCTCGAGCTCCTACAATGAGCAGTTCTTC. This translates into CASSSSSYNEQFF.

V usage is TRBV27 and J usage is TRBJ2-6; D remains unclear. CDR3 length equals 16 residues. Germline CDR1 reads MNHEY; CDR2 reads SMNVEV (reference sequence). V was clipped by 0 bases and J by 1 base, with 7 bases between them. CDR3 in DNA: TGTGCCAGCAGTTTATCCCGGGTTTCTGGGGCCAACGTCCTGACTTTC. As protein: CASSLSRVSGANVLTF.

The CDR3 DNA follows: TGTGCCAGTAGTATGGGGACAGACCCCAATCAGCCCCAGCATTTT. The encoded protein is CASSMGTDPNQPQHF. This chain uses TRBV19 with TRBJ1-5; 7 nucleotides agree with TRBD1. The V gene's germline CDR1 is LNHDA and CDR2 SQIVND (reference sequence). CDR3 length: 15 residues. J was trimmed by 3 bases and V by 3 bases; bases with no gene match: 5.

The chain couples TRBV24-1 to TRBJ1-2; no definite D call. V was trimmed by 4 bases and J by 6 bases, leaving 17 bases between them. The CDR3 has 15 residues. The germline V gene has CDR1 KGHDR and CDR2 SFDVKD. CDR3 region: CATSDSGDGGDGYTF. The CDR3 coding sequence is TGTGCCACCAGTGACTCTGGGGATGGCGGGGATGGCTACACCTTC.

This chain connects TRBV29-1 to TRBJ2-3, with D tentatively TRBD1 (6 bases). Trimming took 5 bases from V and 6 from J, leaving 15 bases between them. This CDR3 comprises 13 residues. Germline CDR1 and CDR2: SQVTM and ANQGSEA. The CDR3 protein is CSVKQGPRDTQYF. DNA of the CDR3: TGCAGCGTTAAACAGGGCCCTAGGGATACGCAGTATTTT.

V is TRBV5-8 and J is TRBJ2-7, with 9 bases identical to TRBD1. CDR1 and CDR2 from the germline V gene are SGHTS and YDEGEE. J was trimmed by 6 bases and V by 2 bases; bases with no gene match: 6. This CDR3 has 14 amino acids. CDR3: CASSLWRTGVEQYV. CDR3 nucleotide sequence: TGTGCCAGCAGCTTATGGAGGACAGGGGTCGAGCAGTACGTC.

The chain has TRBV7-2 and TRBJ2-2; D is possibly TRBD2 (6 bases). CDR3 length: 16 residues. V shed 5 bases and J shed 3 bases, with 16 bases lying between them. The germline V gene encodes CDR1 SGHTA and CDR2 FQGNSA. CDR3 region: CASSPPEGRYTGELFF. For the CDR3, the DNA is TGTGCCAGCAGCCCCCCGGAGGGGCGGTACACCGGGGAGCTGTTTTTT. Looking up the rest from reference TRBV7-2 and TRBJ2-2 gives the full variable domain: GAGVSQSPSNKVTEKGKDVELRCDPISGHTALYWYRQSLGQGLEFLIYFQGNSAPDKSGLPSDRFSAERTGGSVSTLTIQRTQQEDSAVYLCASSPPEGRYTGELFFGEGSRLTVL.

This chain connects TRBV5-1 to TRBJ1-6; 7 bases align to TRBD1. V trimming: 3 bases; J trimming: 9 bases; junction bases outside the gene matches: 3. The CDR3 totals 13 residues. Germline assignment: CDR1 SGHRS and CDR2 YFSETQ. The CDR3 DNA reads TGCGCCAGCAGCTCCGGACAGGTTTCACCCCTCCACTTT. Translation: CASSSGQVSPLHF.

The chain uses TRBV5-5 and TRBJ2-1; TRBD2 aligns across 12 bases. Germline V gene data show CDR1 as SGHKS and CDR2 as YYEKEE (reference sequence). Trimming at V came to 1 base and at J to 9 bases, leaving 2 bases not matched to a gene. The CDR3 has 14 amino acids. The CDR3 DNA reads as TGTGCCAGCAGCTTGAGACTAGCGGGAGTTGAGCAGTTCTTC. This sequence encodes CASSLRLAGVEQFF.

This clone has a single count. The rearrangement uses TRBV3-1 (or the pseudogene TRBV3-2) and TRBJ2-7; 11 nucleotides line up with TRBD1. The CDR3 has 15 residues. J was trimmed by 3 bases and V by 2 bases; bases with no gene match: 3. From germline, CDR1 is LGHDT and CDR2 YNNKEL (reference sequence). DNA for the CDR3: TGTGCCAGCAGCCAATTGGGGACAGGGGGCTACGAGCAGTACTTC. This gives the protein CASSQLGTGGYEQYF.

V gene TRBV24-1 combines with J gene TRBJ2-2, with TRBD2 matching 8 bases. CDR1 and CDR2 from the germline V gene are KGHDR and SFDVKD. The CDR3 consists of 17 residues. The V and J ends lost 0 bases and 0 bases, in that order; junction bases with no gene match: 2. The DNA of the CDR3 is TGTGCCACCAGTGATTTGCGGGGGGGCACGAACACCGGGGAGCTGTTTTTT. Amino acid sequence: CATSDLRGGTNTGELFF.

The chain recombines TRBV18 with TRBJ2-3; 11 bases match TRBD1. Germline V gene sequence: CDR1 KGHSH, CDR2 LQKENI. This CDR3 is 14 amino acids long. After removal of 6 bases from V and 6 bases from J, the junction contained 5 bases not matched to a gene. CDR3 in DNA: TGTGCCAGCTCCTGGACAGGGGGCTTGGATACGCAGTATTTT. Its protein is CASSWTGGLDTQYF.

The V and J genes are TRBV6-2 or TRBV6-3 and TRBJ2-3; D possibly corresponds to TRBD1 (5 bases). CDR3 size: 16 residues. Germline CDR1 is MNHEY and CDR2 is SVGEGT. V lost 4 bases and J 0 bases, leaving 14 bases between the germline ends. The CDR3, as DNA: TGTGCCAGCAGTTCCGACAGCGTGACTAGCACAGATACGCAGTATTTT. This codes for CASSSDSVTSTDTQYF.

The chain employs TRBV3-1 (or the pseudogene TRBV3-2) and TRBJ1-1; D remains unclear. The CDR3 totals 14 residues. Germline CDR1 LGHDT, CDR2 YNNKEL (reference sequence). The V end was cut by 0 bases, the J end by 1 base, with 6 bases between. Written as DNA, the CDR3 is TGTGCCAGCAGCCAAGATTTTAGGAACACTGAAGCTTTCTTT. This codes for CASSQDFRNTEAFF.

The chain recombines TRBV7-7 with TRBJ2-5; 11 bases are shared with TRBD2. The ends lost 4 bases at V and 3 bases at J; junction bases unmatched: 16. The CDR3 covers 19 residues. The germline V gene has CDR1 SSHAT and CDR2 FNYEAQ (reference sequence). The CDR3 nucleotides are TGTGCCAGCAGCTGGGGGCTAGCGGGAGGAGCGGGGTCAAAAGAGACCCAGTACTTC. Translated, it gives CASSWGLAGGAGSKETQYF.

This rearrangement joins TRBV6-1 to TRBJ1-2; 9 bases agree with TRBD1. The CDR3 has 15 amino acids. Trimming took 6 bases from V and 4 from J; bases not matched to a gene: 9. Germline CDR1 is MNHNS and CDR2 is SASEGT. The CDR3 loop is CASRLQGAQGYGYTF. CDR3 nucleotide sequence: TGTGCCAGCAGGCTACAGGGGGCCCAGGGCTATGGCTACACCTTC.

The chain couples TRBV6-1 to TRBJ1-2; TRBD1 is a possible D gene (5 bases). CDR1 is MNHNS, CDR2 SASEGT, per germline. The CDR3 length is 16 residues. Between the trimmed V and J ends, which lost 0 bases and 8 bases, there was a span of 19 bases. In DNA, the CDR3 is TGTGCCAGCAGTGAAGCCCATTTTGGGGCGGCCGTAGGCTACACCTTC. Translation gives CASSEAHFGAAVGYTF.

This chain links TRBV9 with TRBJ1-5; perhaps TRBD1 as D (6 bases). CDR1 SGDLS and CDR2 YYNGEE come from the germline V gene. The length of the CDR3 is 14 residues. V was trimmed by 0 bases and J by 7 bases, leaving 11 bases between them. The CDR3 region has the DNA TGTGCCAGCAGCGTAGGCAGGGGTCCACAGCCCCAGCATTTT. Its translation is CASSVGRGPQPQHF. The whole variable domain, remainder taken from reference TRBV9 and TRBJ1-5, is DSGVTQTPKHLITATGQRVTLRCSPRSGDLSVYWYQQSLDQGLQFLIQYYNGEERAKGNILERFSAQQFPDLHSELNLSSLELGDSALYFCASSVGRGPQPQHFGDGTRLSIL.

The J gene is TRBJ2-3, the V gene TRBV6-2 or TRBV6-3; tentatively, D is TRBD2 (6 bases). This CDR3 comprises 16 residues. The V gene lost 5 bases and the J gene lost 1 base, with 16 bases spanning the gap. Looked up from germline, CDR1 is MNHEY and CDR2 is SVGEGT. The CDR3 DNA reads as TGTGCCAGCAGTCCCGGGTGGGCGGGACGCACAGATACGCAGTATTTT. It is translated as CASSPGWAGRTDTQYF.